The clone carrying this TCR beta chain was seen at least ten times. The CDR3 has 12 residues. The germline V and J ends were trimmed by 3 bases and 8 bases, with 8 bases remaining between them. CDR1 is LGHDT and CDR2 is YNNKEL in the germline V gene (reference sequence). This sample is drawn from a study of T cells in Graves' hyperthyroidism and ophthalmopathy. Amplified TCR beta CDR3 regions derived from RNA transcripts. TCR CDR3 regions were first amplified by RT-PCR with HTBI primers. In TCRdb, the multiplex PCR reads were re-called with MiXCR into one record per CDR3 protein. The sample lists some 460,000 distinct CDR3 sequences, around 16% occurring once.

The receptor was derived from a woman aged 18-35 years with Graves' hyperthyroidism. This sequence joins TRBV3-1 and TRBJ2-1; D not resolved. The sample comprised blood. CDR3 region: CASSQPPHEQFF. CDR3 DNA sequence: TGTGCCAGCAGCCAGCCCCCCCATGAGCAGTTCTTC.